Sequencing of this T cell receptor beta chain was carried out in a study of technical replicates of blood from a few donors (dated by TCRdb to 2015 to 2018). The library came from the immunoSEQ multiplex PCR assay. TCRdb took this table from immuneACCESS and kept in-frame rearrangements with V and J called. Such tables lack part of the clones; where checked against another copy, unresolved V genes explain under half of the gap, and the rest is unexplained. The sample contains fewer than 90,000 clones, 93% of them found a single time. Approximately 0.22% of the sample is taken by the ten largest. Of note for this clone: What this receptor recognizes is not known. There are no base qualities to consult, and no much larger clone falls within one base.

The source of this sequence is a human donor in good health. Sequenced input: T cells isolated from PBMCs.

The DNA sequence reads TGCGCCAGCAGTTTCGAGGCGACCGGGACTATTGAGCAGTTCTTC. Its translation is CASSFEATGTIEQFF. Recombination linked TRBV5-1 to TRBJ2-1; 7 bases in the junction line up with TRBD2. CDR1 and CDR2 were assigned from the germline V gene as SGHRS and YFSETQ. Taken from cysteine to phenylalanine, the CDR3 has 15 residues. The only DNA kept is the CDR3, 45 bases in frame from the first base. Trimming takes 5 bases off V and 9 bases off J; junction bases not matched to a gene: 14.